The present T cell receptor (beta chain) was sequenced within a study of blood T cell repertoires in COVID-19. Some clones are missing from TCRdb's copy, which holds only in-frame ones; the method was immunoSEQ multiplex PCR. The data contain 200,000 or so clones, more than 65% of them seen just once; the ten biggest clones take up less than 9.5%. The germline CDR1 and CDR2 sequences are SEHNR and FQNEAQ (reference sequence). The CDR3 runs to 13 residues. V was trimmed by 5 bases and J by 5 bases, leaving 12 bases between them. The TCR sequence derives from a man between 35 and 55 years old who had recovered from COVID-19. V gene TRBV7-9 combines with J gene TRBJ2-5; unclear D gene. Sequenced input: PBMCs or T cells enriched from blood (not recorded which). The chain's CDR3 is CASSTAVGETQYF. CDR3 nucleotides: TGTGCCAGCAGCACCGCCGTCGGGGAGACCCAGTACTTC. The entire variable domain, with the rest obtained from reference TRBV7-9 and TRBJ2-5, is as follows: DTGVSQNPRHKITKRGQNVTFRCDPISEHNRLYWYRQTLGQGPEFLTYFQNEAQLEKSRLLSDRFSAERPKGSFSTLEIQRTEQGDSAMYLCASSTAVGETQYFGPGTRLLVL.